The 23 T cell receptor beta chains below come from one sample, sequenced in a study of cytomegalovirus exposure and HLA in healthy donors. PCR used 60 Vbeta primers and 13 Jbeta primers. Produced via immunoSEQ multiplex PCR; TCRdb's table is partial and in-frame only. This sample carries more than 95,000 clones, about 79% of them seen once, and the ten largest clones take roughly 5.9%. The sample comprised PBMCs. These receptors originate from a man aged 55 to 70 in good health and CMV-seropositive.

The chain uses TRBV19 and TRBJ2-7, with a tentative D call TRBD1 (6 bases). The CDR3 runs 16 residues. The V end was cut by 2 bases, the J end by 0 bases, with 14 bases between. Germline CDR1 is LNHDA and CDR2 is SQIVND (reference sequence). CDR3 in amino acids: CASSITPEGGSYEQYF. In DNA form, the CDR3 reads TGTGCCAGTAGTATAACCCCCGAAGGGGGCTCCTACGAGCAGTACTTC.

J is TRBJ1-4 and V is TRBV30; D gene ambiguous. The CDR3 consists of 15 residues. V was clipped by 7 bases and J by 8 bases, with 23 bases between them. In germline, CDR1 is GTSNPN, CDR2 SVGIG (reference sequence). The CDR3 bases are TGTGCCTCTTCCCCGGGGTGGACGCGAGACGAAAAACTGTTTTTT. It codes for CASSPGWTRDEKLFF.

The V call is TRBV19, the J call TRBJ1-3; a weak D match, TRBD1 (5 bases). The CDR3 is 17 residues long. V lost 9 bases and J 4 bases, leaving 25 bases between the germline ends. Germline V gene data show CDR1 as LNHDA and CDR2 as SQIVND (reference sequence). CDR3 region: CASYLGGSHPSGNTIYF. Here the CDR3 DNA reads TGTGCCAGCTACCTGGGGGGGAGCCACCCAAGCGGAAACACCATATATTTT.

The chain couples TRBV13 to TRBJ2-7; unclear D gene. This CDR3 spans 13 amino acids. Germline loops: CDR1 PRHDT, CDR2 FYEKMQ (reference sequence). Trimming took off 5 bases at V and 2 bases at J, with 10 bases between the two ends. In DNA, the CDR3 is TGTGCCAGCAGCGCCGGGTATACCTACGAGCAGTACTTC. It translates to CASSAGYTYEQYF.

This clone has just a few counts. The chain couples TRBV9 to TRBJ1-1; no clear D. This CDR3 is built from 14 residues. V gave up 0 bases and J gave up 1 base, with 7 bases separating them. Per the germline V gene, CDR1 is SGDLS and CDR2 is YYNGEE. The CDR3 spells CASSVAQSNTEAFF. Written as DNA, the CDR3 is TGTGCCAGCAGCGTAGCACAGTCGAACACTGAAGCTTTCTTT.

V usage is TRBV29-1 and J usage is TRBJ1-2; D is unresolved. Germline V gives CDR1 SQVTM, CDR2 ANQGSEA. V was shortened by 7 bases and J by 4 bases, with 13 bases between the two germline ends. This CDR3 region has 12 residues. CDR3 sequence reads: CSARSGFYGYTF. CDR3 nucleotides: TGCAGCGCCCGTTCCGGGTTCTATGGCTACACCTTC.

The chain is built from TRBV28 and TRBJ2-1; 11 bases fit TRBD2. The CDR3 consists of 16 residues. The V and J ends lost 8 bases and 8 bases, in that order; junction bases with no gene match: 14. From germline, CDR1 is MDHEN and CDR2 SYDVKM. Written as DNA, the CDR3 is TGTGCCAGCGCAGACCCCGGGACTAGCGGCATGGATGAGCAGTTCTTC. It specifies CASADPGTSGMDEQFF.

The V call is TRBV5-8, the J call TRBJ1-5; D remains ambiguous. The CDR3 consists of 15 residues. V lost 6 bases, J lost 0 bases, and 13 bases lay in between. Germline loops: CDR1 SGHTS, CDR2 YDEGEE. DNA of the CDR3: TGTGCCAGCACCCCGACTGTGTATAGCAATCAGCCCCAGCATTTT. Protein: CASTPTVYSNQPQHF. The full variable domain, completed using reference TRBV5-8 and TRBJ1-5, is EAGVTQSPTHLIKTRGQQATLRCSPISGHTSVYWYQQALGLGLQFLLWYDEGEERNRGNFPPRFSGRQFPNYSSELNVNALELEDSALYLCASTPTVYSNQPQHFGDGTRLSIL.

The CDR3 region is CASSPVQGGETQYF. In DNA form, the CDR3 reads TGTGCCAGCTCACCGGTACAGGGTGGAGAGACCCAGTACTTC. The genes are TRBV18 and TRBJ2-5; D perhaps matches TRBD1 (6 bases). The CDR3 totals 14 residues. Germline V gene data show CDR1 as KGHSH and CDR2 as LQKENI. The ends were cut back, 3 bases at V and 4 bases at J, with 12 bases in the middle.

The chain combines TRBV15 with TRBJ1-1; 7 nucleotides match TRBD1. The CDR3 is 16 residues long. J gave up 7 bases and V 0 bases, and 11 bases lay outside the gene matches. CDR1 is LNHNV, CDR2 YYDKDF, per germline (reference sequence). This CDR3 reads CATSRDRVWGQLEAFF. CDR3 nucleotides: TGTGCCACCAGCAGAGATCGAGTGTGGGGACAGCTTGAAGCTTTCTTT.

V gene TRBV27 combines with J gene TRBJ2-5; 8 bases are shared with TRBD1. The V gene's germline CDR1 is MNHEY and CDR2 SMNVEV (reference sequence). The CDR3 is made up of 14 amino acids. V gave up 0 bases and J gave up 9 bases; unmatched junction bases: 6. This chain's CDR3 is CASSLSETGAAQYF. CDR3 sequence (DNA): TGTGCCAGCAGTTTATCAGAGACAGGGGCAGCCCAGTACTTC.

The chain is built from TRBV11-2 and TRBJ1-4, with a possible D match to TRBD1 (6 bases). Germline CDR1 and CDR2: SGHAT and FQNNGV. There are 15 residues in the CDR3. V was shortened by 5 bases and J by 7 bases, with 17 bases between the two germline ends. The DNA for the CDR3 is TGTGCCAGCAGCCTGGGGACAAATTTGGGTGAAAAACTGTTTTTT. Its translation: CASSLGTNLGEKLFF.

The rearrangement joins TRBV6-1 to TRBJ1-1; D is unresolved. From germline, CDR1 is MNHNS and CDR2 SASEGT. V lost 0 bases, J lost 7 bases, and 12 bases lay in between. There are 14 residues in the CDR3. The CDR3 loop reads CASSEAPGILEAFF. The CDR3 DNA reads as TGTGCCAGCAGTGAAGCGCCCGGTATACTTGAAGCTTTCTTT.

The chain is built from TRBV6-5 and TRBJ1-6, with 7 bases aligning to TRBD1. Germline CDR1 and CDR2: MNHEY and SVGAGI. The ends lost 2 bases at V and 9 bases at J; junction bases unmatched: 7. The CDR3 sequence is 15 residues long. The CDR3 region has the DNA TGTGCCAGCAGTTACGGGGGACAGCCGGGTTCACCCCTCCACTTT. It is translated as CASSYGGQPGSPLHF.

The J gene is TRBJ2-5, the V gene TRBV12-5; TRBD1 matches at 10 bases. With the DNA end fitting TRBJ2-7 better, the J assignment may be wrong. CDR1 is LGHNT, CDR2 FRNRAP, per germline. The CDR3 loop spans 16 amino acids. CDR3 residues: CASGSGQGKRSYEQYF. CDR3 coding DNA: TGTGCTAGTGGTTCGGGACAGGGGAAGAGGTCCTACGAGCAGTACTTC.

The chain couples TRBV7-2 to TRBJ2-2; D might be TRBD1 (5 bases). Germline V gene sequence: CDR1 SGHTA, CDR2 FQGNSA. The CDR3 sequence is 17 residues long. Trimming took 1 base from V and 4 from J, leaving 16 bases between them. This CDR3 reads CASSLVPPGLSTGELFF. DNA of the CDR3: TGTGCCAGCAGCTTAGTGCCCCCAGGGCTCAGCACCGGGGAGCTGTTTTTT.

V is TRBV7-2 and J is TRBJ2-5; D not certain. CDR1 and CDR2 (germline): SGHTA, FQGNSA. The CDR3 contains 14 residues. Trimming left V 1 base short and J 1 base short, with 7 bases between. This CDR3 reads CASSLVISQETQYF. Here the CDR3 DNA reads TGTGCCAGCAGCTTAGTAATCAGCCAAGAGACCCAGTACTTC.

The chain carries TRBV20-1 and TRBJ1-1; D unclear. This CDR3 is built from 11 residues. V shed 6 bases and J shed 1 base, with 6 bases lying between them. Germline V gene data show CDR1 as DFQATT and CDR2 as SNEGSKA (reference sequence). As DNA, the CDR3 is TGCAGTGCCTCAGGGAACACTGAAGCTTTCTTT. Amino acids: CSASGNTEAFF.

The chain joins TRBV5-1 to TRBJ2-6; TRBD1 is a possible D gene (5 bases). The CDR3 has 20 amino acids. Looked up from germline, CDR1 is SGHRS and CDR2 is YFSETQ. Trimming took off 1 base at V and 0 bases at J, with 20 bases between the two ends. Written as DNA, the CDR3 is TGCGCCAGCAGCTTGTTTTTCTCCAGGACAAGCTTCTCTGGGGCCAACGTCCTGACTTTC. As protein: CASSLFFSRTSFSGANVLTF.

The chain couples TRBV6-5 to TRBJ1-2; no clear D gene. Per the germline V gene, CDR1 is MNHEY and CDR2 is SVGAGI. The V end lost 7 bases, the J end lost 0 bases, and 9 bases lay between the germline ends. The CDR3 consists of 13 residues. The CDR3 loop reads CASKYTTNYGYTF. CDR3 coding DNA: TGTGCCAGCAAGTACACTACTAACTATGGCTACACCTTC.

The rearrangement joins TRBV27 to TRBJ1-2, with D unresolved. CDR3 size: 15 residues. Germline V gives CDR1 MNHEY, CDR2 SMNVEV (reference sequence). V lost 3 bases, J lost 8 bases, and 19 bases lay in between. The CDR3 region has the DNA TGTGCCAGCAGTTTGGTACTGCAGATTGGCAGGGGCTACACCTTC. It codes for CASSLVLQIGRGYTF.

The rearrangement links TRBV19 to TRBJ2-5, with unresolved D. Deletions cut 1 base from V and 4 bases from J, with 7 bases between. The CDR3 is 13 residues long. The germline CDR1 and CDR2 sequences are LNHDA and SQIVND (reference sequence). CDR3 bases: TGTGCCAGTAGTATAGCTCCAGGAGAGACCCAGTACTTC. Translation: CASSIAPGETQYF.

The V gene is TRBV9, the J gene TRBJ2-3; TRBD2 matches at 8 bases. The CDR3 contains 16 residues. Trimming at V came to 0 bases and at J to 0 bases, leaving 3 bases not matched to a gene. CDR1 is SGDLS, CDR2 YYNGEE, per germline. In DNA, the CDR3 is TGTGCCAGCAGCGTAGGAACGGGGGGGAGCACAGATACGCAGTATTTT. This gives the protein CASSVGTGGSTDTQYF.